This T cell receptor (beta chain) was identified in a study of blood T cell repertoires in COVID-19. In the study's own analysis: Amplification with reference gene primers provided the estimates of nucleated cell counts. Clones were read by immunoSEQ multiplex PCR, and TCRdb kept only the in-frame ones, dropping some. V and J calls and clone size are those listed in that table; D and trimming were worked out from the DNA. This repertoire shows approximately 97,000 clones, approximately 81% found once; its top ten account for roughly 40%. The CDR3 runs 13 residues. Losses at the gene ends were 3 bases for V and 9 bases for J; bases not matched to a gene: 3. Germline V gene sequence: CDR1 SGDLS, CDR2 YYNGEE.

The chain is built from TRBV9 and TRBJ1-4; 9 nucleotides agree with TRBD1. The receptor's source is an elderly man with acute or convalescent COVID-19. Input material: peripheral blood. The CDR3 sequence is CASSGTGGKKLFF. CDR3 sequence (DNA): TGTGCCAGCAGCGGAACAGGGGGCAAAAAACTGTTTTTT.